This section outlines one T cell receptor beta chain sequence together with its context. Seattle-derived patients entered the study during active infection and were followed longitudinally. V shed 3 bases and J 3 bases; nucleotides not matched to a gene: 8. The CDR3 is 16 residues long. The record originates from a study of blood T cell repertoires in COVID-19. The overall study: The samples span acute and convalescent COVID-19 from the United States, Italy and Spain. The analysed material was cDNA or gDNA that came from T cells, B-cell-depleted T cells, or PBMCs.

Under the authors' procedure: Estimation of nucleated cell counts was performed using reference gene primer amplification. Profiling relied on immunoSEQ multiplex PCR, and the TCRdb table lists in-frame clones only, not all of them. The DNA was the basis for D and trimming; V, J and clone size are from that table. The sample carries some 75,000 clones, roughly 80% recorded once. This chain joins TRBV23-1 and TRBJ1-5, with TRBD1 identical over 7 bases. TRBV23-1 is recorded as an ORF, its role being uncertain. The sequencing input was peripheral blood. The receptor's source is a man aged 50 to 59 with COVID-19, enrolled during active disease. The CDR3 region is CASSHGRGKSNQPQHF. The CDR3 coding sequence is TGCGCCAGCAGTCATGGCAGGGGGAAATCCAATCAGCCCCAGCATTTT.